This note documents a single T cell receptor beta chain sequence. Its antigen is unidentified. This CDR3 spans 21 amino acids. Deletions cut 0 bases from V and 1 base from J, with 26 bases between. The sample originates from a study of CD8+ T cells in alopecia areata. Findings and caveats of the study: For lesional scalp, especially alopecia totalis/universalis, clonality was higher than in normal scalp.

RNA extraction and reverse transcription yielded cDNA as sequencing template. The assay was immunoSEQ multiplex PCR, and TCRdb's table has in-frame clones only and misses some. The table records 95,000 to 120,000 clones, 45% to 70% of them present only once. The clonotype was recovered from a human donor in good health. The sequencing sample was made of CD8+ T cells sorted from blood. V usage is TRBV23-1 and J usage is TRBJ2-3; D perhaps matches TRBD1 (6 bases). TRBV23-1 is an ORF, and what it does is uncertain. The CDR3 sequence is CASSQSGTWNSFKQGTDTQYF. CDR3 bases: TGCGCCAGCAGTCAATCCGGGACATGGAACTCCTTTAAGCAAGGCACAGATACGCAGTATTTT.